A single TCR beta chain is shown here with its context. Its target is not known. CDR3 length: 18 residues. V was pared by 4 bases and J by 0 bases, with 7 bases of the junction left unmatched. Per the germline V gene, CDR1 is LGHNA and CDR2 is YSLEER. This record comes from a study of monozygotic twins with cystic fibrosis. Study at large: Libraries were built from approximately 3 micrograms of fragmented DNA using about 16 PCR cycles.

Assay used: immunoSEQ multiplex PCR; TCRdb lists only in-frame clones, some missing. The data contain 30,000 to 40,000 clones, approximately 72% of them singletons. Study conclusions and caveats: V usage most resembled the co-twin in 13 of 16 pairs. No link emerged between shared CDR3 counts and age, concordance or severity.

The sequence was collected from a girl aged 10 to 17 with cystic fibrosis. What was sequenced was blood. The chain joins TRBV4-3 to TRBJ2-6; 9 bases line up with TRBD1. CDR3 sequence (DNA): TGCGCCAGCAGCCCGTCGGGACAGGGTAGCTCTGGGGCCAACGTCCTGACTTTC. Amino acid sequence: CASSPSGQGSSGANVLTF.